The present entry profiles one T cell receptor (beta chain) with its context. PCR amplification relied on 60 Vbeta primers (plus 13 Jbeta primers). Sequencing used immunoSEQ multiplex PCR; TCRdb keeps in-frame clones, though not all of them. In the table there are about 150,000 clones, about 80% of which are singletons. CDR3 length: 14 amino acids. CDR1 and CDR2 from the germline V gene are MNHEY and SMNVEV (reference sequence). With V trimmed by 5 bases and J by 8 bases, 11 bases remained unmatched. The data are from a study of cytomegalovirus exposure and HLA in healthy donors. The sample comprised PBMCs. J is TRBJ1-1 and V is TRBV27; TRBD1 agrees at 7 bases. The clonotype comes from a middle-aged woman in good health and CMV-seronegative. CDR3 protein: CASSPYYEDREAFF. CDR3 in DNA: TGTGCCAGCAGTCCCTACTATGAGGACAGGGAAGCTTTCTTT.